The 17 T cell receptor beta chains below come from one sample, sequenced in a study of cytomegalovirus exposure and HLA in healthy donors. PCR involved 60 Vbeta and 13 Jbeta primers. Data came from immunoSEQ multiplex PCR; TCRdb stores just in-frame clones and leaves some out. The sample records around 85,000 clones, less than 80% being singletons. Sequencing was carried out using PBMCs. These receptors all stem from a man aged 30 to 45 in good health and CMV-seropositive.

The rearrangement uses TRBV9 and TRBJ2-4; the match to TRBD1 covers 9 bases. The V gene end was trimmed by 3 bases and the J gene end by 8 bases; junction bases not matched to a gene: 9. CDR1 is SGDLS and CDR2 is YYNGEE in the germline V gene. The CDR3 totals 15 residues. The DNA for the CDR3 is TGTGCCAGCAGCGAGTGGGGGGGACAGGGCGACATTCAGTACTTC. This sequence encodes CASSEWGGQGDIQYF. The full variable domain, its missing parts supplied by reference TRBV9 and TRBJ2-4, is DSGVTQTPKHLITATGQRVTLRCSPRSGDLSVYWYQQSLDQGLQFLIQYYNGEERAKGNILERFSAQQFPDLHSELNLSSLELGDSALYFCASSEWGGQGDIQYFGAGTRLSVL.

The rearrangement joins TRBV6-1 to TRBJ1-1; 11 bases match TRBD1. V trimming: 6 bases; J trimming: 2 bases; junction bases outside the gene matches: 5. The CDR3 has 15 amino acids. Looked up from germline, CDR1 is MNHNS and CDR2 is SASEGT. The DNA of the CDR3 is TGTGCCAGCAGGGGGGACAGGGGGATAAACACTGAAGCTTTCTTT. Its translation is CASRGDRGINTEAFF.

In this sample, this clone turned up once. The chain uses TRBV5-4 and TRBJ2-7; 7 positions agree with TRBD2. Trimming took 2 bases from V and 3 from J; bases not matched to a gene: 11. The CDR3 length is 16 residues. Germline lookup yields CDR1 SGHNT and CDR2 YYREEE (reference sequence). In DNA, the CDR3 is TGTGCCAGCAGCTTAGGGGCGGGAGTGGTTAACTACGAGCAGTACTTC. Protein product: CASSLGAGVVNYEQYF.

The chain employs TRBV7-9 and TRBJ2-3; 8 bases map to TRBD2. Germline CDR1 is SEHNR and CDR2 is FQNEAQ (reference sequence). The CDR3 has 14 amino acids. Trimming cost V 5 bases and J 6 bases; bases outside gene matches: 7. In DNA, the CDR3 is TGTGCCAGCAGCCTGAGCGGGAGTGTGGATACGCAGTATTTT. Protein sequence: CASSLSGSVDTQYF.

This clone turned up a few times. The J gene is TRBJ1-3, the V gene TRBV28; D is ambiguous. Deletions cut 3 bases from V and 11 bases from J, with 8 bases between. Germline lookup yields CDR1 MDHEN and CDR2 SYDVKM. This CDR3 spans 11 amino acids. Written as DNA, the CDR3 is TGTGCCAGCAGTTTGGCCTCATCCATATATTTT. Translation: CASSLASSIYF.

The rearrangement uses TRBV15 and TRBJ2-5; D might be TRBD1 (6 bases). The CDR3 runs 14 residues. With 4 bases removed from V and 1 base from J, the gap between germline ends came to 10 bases. In germline, CDR1 is LNHNV, CDR2 YYDKDF (reference sequence). The CDR3 DNA reads TGTGCCACCAGCACAGGGGATGTCCAAGAGACCCAGTACTTC. It translates to CATSTGDVQETQYF.

This clone was detected a few times. This chain connects TRBV19 to TRBJ2-5; 7 bases map to TRBD2. V dropped 4 bases and J dropped 7; count of bases not matched to a gene: 6. CDR1 LNHDA and CDR2 SQIVND come from the germline V gene (reference sequence). The CDR3 has 13 amino acids. The CDR3 here is CASSKGGSGTQYF. In nucleotides, the CDR3 is TGTGCCAGTAGTAAGGGAGGGTCCGGGACCCAGTACTTC.

The V and J genes are TRBV28 and TRBJ2-5; 7 positions match TRBD1. The J call may be mistaken, given a closer DNA end match to TRBJ2-7. The CDR3 length is 13 residues. Germline V lookup: CDR1 MDHEN, CDR2 SYDVKM. CDR3 protein: CASSSNDRDEQYF. As DNA, the CDR3 is TGTGCCAGCAGCTCTAACGACAGGGACGAGCAGTACTTC.

This clone came up a few times. The V call is TRBV27, the J call TRBJ2-1; TRBD2 matches at 8 bases. CDR3 length: 15 residues. Germline CDR1 reads MNHEY; CDR2 reads SMNVEV (reference sequence). V lost 2 bases and J lost 9; bases outside the gene matches: 9. CDR3 sequence: CASSLGQRELGEQFF. CDR3 nucleotide sequence: TGTGCCAGCAGTTTAGGCCAGCGGGAGTTAGGTGAGCAGTTCTTC.

The chain recombines TRBV2 with TRBJ2-3; TRBD2 aligns across 7 bases. This CDR3 contains 13 residues. After removal of 3 bases from V and 6 bases from J, the junction contained 3 bases not matched to a gene. Germline CDR1 SNHLY, CDR2 FYNNEI. This CDR3 reads CASSEPGGDTQYF. DNA of the CDR3: TGTGCCAGCAGTGAGCCGGGGGGTGATACGCAGTATTTT. Full variable domain (missing parts from reference TRBV2 and TRBJ2-3): EPEVTQTPSHQVTQMGQEVILRCVPISNHLYFYWYRQILGQKVEFLVSFYNNEISEKSEIFDDQFSVERPDGSNFTLKIRSTKLEDSAMYFCASSEPGGDTQYFGPGTRLTVL.

V usage is TRBV5-6 and J usage is TRBJ2-7; 8 nucleotides match TRBD1. Germline V CDR1 and CDR2: SGHDT, YYEEEE. V shed 4 bases, J shed 7 bases, and the junction held 7 bases outside the gene matches. The CDR3 loop spans 13 amino acids. The CDR3 reads CASSGQGVGEQYF. The CDR3 DNA reads TGTGCCAGCAGCGGACAGGGTGTGGGGGAGCAGTACTTC.

The V gene is TRBV9, the J gene TRBJ1-1; a possible D gene is TRBD1 (5 bases). Trimming shortened V by 3 bases and J by 0 bases, and 6 bases separated the two germline ends. The CDR3 consists of 13 residues. Germline CDR1 and CDR2: SGDLS and YYNGEE. The CDR3 nucleotides are TGTGCCAGCAGCGGACAGATGAACACTGAAGCTTTCTTT. Its translation is CASSGQMNTEAFF.

The rearrangement uses TRBV4-3 and TRBJ2-3; D unclear. Germline V lookup: CDR1 LGHNA, CDR2 YSLEER. The V gene lost 0 bases and the J gene lost 5 bases, with 6 bases spanning the gap. The CDR3 consists of 13 residues. As DNA, the CDR3 is TGCGCCAGCAGCCAAGAGAGTCGAGATACGCAGTATTTT. Residues: CASSQESRDTQYF.

The rearrangement links TRBV10-3 to TRBJ2-7; 9 bases are a match to TRBD1. The CDR3 spans 18 residues. Germline V gives CDR1 ENHRY, CDR2 SYGVKD. With 10 bases clipped from V and 5 bases from J, the junction kept 24 bases outside the gene matches. CDR3 amino acids: CATGTGTGIGGLANEQYF. The CDR3 bases are TGTGCCACCGGGACCGGGACAGGGATCGGCGGGTTGGCCAACGAGCAGTACTTC.

The rearrangement joins TRBV5-4 to TRBJ1-1; D may be TRBD1 (6 bases). Trimming cost V 0 bases and J 0 bases, with 15 bases left between them. This CDR3 spans 17 amino acids. The germline V gene encodes CDR1 SGHNT and CDR2 YYREEE (reference sequence). This chain's CDR3 is CASSLGQVGYMNTEAFF. CDR3 DNA sequence: TGTGCCAGCAGCTTGGGACAGGTCGGATACATGAACACTGAAGCTTTCTTT. Variable domain in full (rest from reference TRBV5-4 and TRBJ1-1): ETGVTQSPTHLIKTRGQQVTLRCSSQSGHNTVSWYQQALGQGPQFIFQYYREEENGRGNFPPRFSGLQFPNYSSELNVNALELDDSALYLCASSLGQVGYMNTEAFFGQGTRLTVV.

This sequence joins TRBV30 and TRBJ2-6; D gene ambiguous. The length of the CDR3 is 14 residues. The germline gives CDR1 GTSNPN, CDR2 SVGIG (reference sequence). V was pared by 0 bases and J by 1 base, with 4 bases between. Here the CDR3 reads CAWSVASGANVLTF. CDR3 nucleotides: TGTGCCTGGAGTGTAGCTTCTGGGGCCAACGTCCTGACTTTC.

The rearrangement joins TRBV14 to TRBJ1-1; 8 bases map to TRBD1. J gave up 6 bases and V 6 bases, and 18 bases lay outside the gene matches. CDR1 is SGHDN and CDR2 is FVKESK in the germline V gene. This CDR3 region has 17 residues. The CDR3 loop reads CASRRGDRFSEFAEAFF. Written as DNA, the CDR3 is TGTGCCAGCAGAAGAGGGGACAGGTTTTCCGAGTTCGCTGAAGCTTTCTTT.